This is a list of T cell receptor beta chains from one sample in a study of CD8 T cells in Susac syndrome. Via MiXCR, TCRdb re-called the immunoSEQ multiplex PCR reads, giving one row per CDR3 protein. The sample lists 50,000 to 60,000 distinct CDR3 sequences, around 90% seen once, with approximately 0.18% in the top ten. Sequenced input: CD8+ T cells from PBMCs. The origin of the receptors is a human donor in good health. Each CDR3 is given with its conserved first and last residue. The order of the fields is J gene, clone size, D gene, V gene, CDR3 protein, CDR3 DNA. D genes are given only for firm matches. For some rows the clone size is stated as once, few or many, or as a class when expanded; others skip it.

>TRBJ2-7|NA|NA|TRBV30
CAWRVKSSYEQYF
TGTGCCTGGAGGGTCAAAAGCTCCTACGAGCAGTACTTC
>TRBJ1-5|NA|NA|TRBV12-3/TRBV12-4
CASSSLVSGPQHF
TGTGCCAGCAGTTCCCTGGTGAGTGGGCCCCAGCATTTT
>TRBJ2-7|NA|TRBD2|TRBV4-2
CASSQDGLAGEEQYF
TGTGCCAGCAGCCAAGATGGACTAGCGGGGGAAGAGCAGTACTTC
>TRBJ2-5|few|NA|TRBV29-1
CSVEFPLGETQYF
TGCAGCGTTGAATTCCCATTAGGAGAGACCCAGTACTTC
>TRBJ1-2|NA|NA|TRBV5-4
CASSWGNEDFSGYTF
TGTGCCAGCAGCTGGGGTAACGAGGATTTTAGTGGCTACACCTTC
>TRBJ2-7|few|TRBD1|TRBV19
CASSIGTGGQYF
TGTGCCAGTAGTATCGGGACAGGGGGGCAGTACTTC
>TRBJ2-3|NA|TRBD1|TRBV25-1
CASSAPGTGGRIDTQYF
TGTGCCAGCAGTGCCCCCGGGACAGGGGGCAGGATTGATACGCAGTATTTT
>TRBJ2-7|few|NA|TRBV7-9
CASSSDGRTIKNSYEQYF
TGTGCCAGCAGCTCGGACGGCCGGACGATAAAAAATTCCTACGAGCAGTACTTC
>TRBJ1-5|NA|NA|TRBV6-5
CASSYSGGGRQPQHF
TGTGCCAGCAGTTACTCGGGGGGAGGGCGGCAGCCCCAGCATTTT
>TRBJ1-1|NA|NA|TRBV7-9
CAIFSGGSNTEAFF
TGTGCCATCTTCTCGGGGGGCTCGAACACTGAAGCTTTCTTT
>TRBJ1-5|NA|NA|TRBV11-2
CASSFGGEGNQPQHF
TGTGCCAGCAGTTTCGGGGGAGAAGGGAATCAGCCCCAGCATTTT
>TRBJ1-1|NA|NA|TRBV20-1
CRVGGPMNTEAFF
TGCAGGGTAGGGGGGCCGATGAACACTGAAGCTTTCTTT
>TRBJ2-1|NA|NA|TRBV6-6
CASSLQGEGSYNEQFF
TGTGCCAGCAGCCTACAGGGGGAGGGCTCCTACAATGAGCAGTTCTTC